This T cell receptor (beta chain) comes out of a study of blood T cells in healthy people across ages. With a J-beta primer mix and a sample-barcoded 5' primer, a second PCR ran about 7 to 12 cycles. TCRdb re-called the 5' RACE reads through MiXCR, storing one row per CDR3 protein. The sample gives approximately 800,000 distinct CDR3 sequences, 56% of which show up once; roughly 26% is in the top ten. Germline V lookup: CDR1 GTSNPN, CDR2 SVGIG (reference sequence). This CDR3 has 13 residues. The junction had 7 bases not matched to a gene; V was cut back by 5 bases and J by 5 bases. Sequencing was done on a sample of blood. The TCR sequence derives from a man aged 40-55 years in good health. The gene calls are TRBV30 and TRBJ2-5, with TRBD2 matching over 8 bases. This CDR3 reads CAWGHGGVETQYF. DNA for the CDR3: TGTGCCTGGGGCCACGGGGGGGTTGAGACCCAGTACTTC.